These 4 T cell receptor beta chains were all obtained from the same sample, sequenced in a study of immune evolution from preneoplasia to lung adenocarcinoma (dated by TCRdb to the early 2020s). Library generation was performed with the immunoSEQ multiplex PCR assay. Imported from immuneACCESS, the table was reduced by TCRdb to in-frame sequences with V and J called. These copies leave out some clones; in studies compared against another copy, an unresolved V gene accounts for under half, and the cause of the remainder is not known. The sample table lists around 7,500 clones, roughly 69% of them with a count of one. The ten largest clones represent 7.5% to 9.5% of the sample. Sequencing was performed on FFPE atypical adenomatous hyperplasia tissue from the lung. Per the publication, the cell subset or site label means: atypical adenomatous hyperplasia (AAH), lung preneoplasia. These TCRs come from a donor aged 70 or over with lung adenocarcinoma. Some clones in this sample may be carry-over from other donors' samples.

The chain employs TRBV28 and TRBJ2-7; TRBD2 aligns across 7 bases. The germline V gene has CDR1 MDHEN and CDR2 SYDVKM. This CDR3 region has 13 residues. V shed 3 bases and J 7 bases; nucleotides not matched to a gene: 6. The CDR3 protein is CASSFGGVREQYF. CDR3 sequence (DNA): TGTGCCAGCAGTTTTGGGGGGGTGAGGGAGCAGTACTTC.

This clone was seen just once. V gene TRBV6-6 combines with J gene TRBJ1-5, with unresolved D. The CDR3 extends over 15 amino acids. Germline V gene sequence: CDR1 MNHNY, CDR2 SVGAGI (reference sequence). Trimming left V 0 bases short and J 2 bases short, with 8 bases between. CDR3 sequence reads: CASSYSGQGNQPQHF. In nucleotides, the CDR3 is TGTGCCAGCAGTTACTCGGGCCAGGGCAATCAGCCCCAGCATTTT.

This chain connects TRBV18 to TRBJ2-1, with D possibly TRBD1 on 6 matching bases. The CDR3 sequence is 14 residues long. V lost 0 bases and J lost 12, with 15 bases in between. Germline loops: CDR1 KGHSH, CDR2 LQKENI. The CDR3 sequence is CASSPPRQEVGQFF. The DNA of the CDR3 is TGTGCCAGCTCACCACCTCGACAGGAGGTAGGGCAGTTCTTC.

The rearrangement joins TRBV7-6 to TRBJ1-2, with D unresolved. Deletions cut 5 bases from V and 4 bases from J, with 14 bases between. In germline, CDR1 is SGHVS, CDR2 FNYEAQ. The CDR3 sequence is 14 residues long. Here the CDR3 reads CASSPQDGLYGYTF. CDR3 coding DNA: TGTGCCAGCAGCCCCCAGGACGGACTCTATGGCTACACCTTC.